This T cell receptor (beta chain) originates from a study of regulatory T cells in long-lasting Graves disease. This clonotype was counted at least ten times. In building TCR beta libraries, iRepertoire HTBI primers were used together with Arm-PCR of CDR3 regions. TCRdb redid the calling of the multiplex PCR reads with MiXCR, one entry per CDR3 protein. The data hold more than 450,000 distinct CDR3 sequences, with 15% to 20% observed a single time. Time point denoted: newly diagnosed GD, antithyroid drugs for less than 3 months. Extracted PBMC RNA gave rise to the TCR library. The sample was also reused in another study, on T cells in Graves' hyperthyroidism and ophthalmopathy. As reported in that work: RT-PCR in the first round (using the HTBI primer set) targeted the TCR CDR3. Clonotypes that were expanded in thyroid above 0.001 mostly appeared in blood too. In validation, the model predicted ophthalmopathy. These predictions came a median roughly seven months before onset.

Here the sequenced sample was peripheral blood mononuclear cells (PBMCs), taken at new diagnosis, from a patient treated with antithyroid drugs. The sequence was obtained from a man aged 35-49 years with Graves disease.

CDR3 DNA sequence: TGTGCCAGCTCCGGGGAACCGGGACAGGTTGACTACAATGAGCAGTTCTTC. Amino acids: CASSGEPGQVDYNEQFF. V is TRBV2 and J is TRBJ2-1, with TRBD1 matching over 8 bases. The V gene end was trimmed by 8 bases and the J gene end by 3 bases; junction bases not matched to a gene: 15. Per the germline V gene, CDR1 is SNHLY and CDR2 is FYNNEI. This CDR3 contains 17 residues. Based on the CDR3 plus reference TRBV2 and TRBJ2-1, the full variable domain is EPEVTQTPSHQVTQMGQEVILRCVPISNHLYFYWYRQILGQKVEFLVSFYNNEISEKSEIFDDQFSVERPDGSNFTLKIRSTKLEDSAMYFCASSGEPGQVDYNEQFFGPGTRLTVL.